This T cell receptor (beta chain) was found in a study of cytomegalovirus exposure and HLA in healthy donors (dated by TCRdb to 2016 to 2017). With respect to the entire study: An earlier analysis of some 600 of the donors reported 250 to 300 Gb of sequence data and 117 million unique TCR beta sequences obtained from about 200 million T cells. Approximately 300 gigabases of sequencing data and some 85 million unique TCR sequences were included in an early release covering 550 to 800 HLA-typed donors. Of the roughly 410 genotyped donors, more than 75% were placed in the genetic ancestry cluster associated with self-reported Caucasian donors. The aim of the study was to test whether cataloging public T cell receptors could identify signatures of past pathogen exposure. The study profiled the T cell repertoires of some 610 subjects by immunosequencing and related them to cytomegalovirus serostatus. A separate validation cohort of 100 to 150 different subjects was used in addition to the roughly 670-subject first cohort. The study combined high-throughput TCR immunosequencing, statistical association of individual TCRs with disease status, and machine learning to predict cytomegalovirus infection status. A later analysis re-analyzed previously published TCR beta repertoires from several hundred donors and added high-resolution HLA genotyping to study TCR occurrence patterns. Rather than using new phenotypic data, the later analysis identified candidate immune exposures from TCR beta sequences and from how often those sequences occurred across donors. An earlier analysis of 500 to 650 of the donors applied high-throughput TCR beta sequencing to assess whether each TCR beta V gene segment acted as functional or pseudogenic. Donor age, sex, ethnicity and CMV serostatus were compiled together with the repertoire data. In a later genetic analysis, genome-wide SNP genotypes for about 55% of the roughly 700 donors were used, and that subset was treated as a discovery cohort. Every repertoire in the discovery cohort had been generated on one and the same sequencing platform. Class I and class II HLA loci were covered by the typing at four-digit resolution. Typing coverage varied by locus: roughly 620-640 donors for A, B, C, DRB1 and DQB1; roughly 510 for DQA1; around 610 for DPA1; more than 450 for DPB1. About five DR-DQ haplotypes were treated as single units for association and clustering because of strong linkage in the cohort. Across some 400 genotyped donors of the cohort, an average of roughly 250,000 unique TCR beta nucleotide sequences per donor were sequenced, and 15% to 20% of those sequences were non-productive.

To note about this clone: Its antigen target is currently unknown. No base quality information exists; no much larger clone differs at one position.

Library preparation used the immunoSEQ multiplex PCR assay. A mixture of 60 forward primers for TCR Vbeta segments and 13 reverse primers for TCR Jbeta segments was used in the multiplex PCR. A multiplex PCR assay on genomic DNA amplified the CDR3 region of rearranged TCR beta genes. The amplified TCR beta libraries were sequenced on the Illumina HiSeq System as 87-base-pair reads. Under the source paper's analysis protocol: A later analysis counted 75 million to 100 million unique TCR beta chains across the 550 to 800 repertoires, and 10 million to 12 million of these chains were shared by at least two donors. To remove PCR and sequencing errors, raw reads were error-corrected and collapsed into unique sequences using a nearest-neighbor algorithm that merged closely related sequences. V, D and J gene segments were assigned by aligning CDR3 sequences to IMGT reference sequences. For a sequence to be retained, at least a six-nucleotide match to both a V gene segment and a J gene segment was required. Rearrangements were classified as productive when the CDR3 lacked stop codons and remained in frame with V and J, and all other rearrangements were classified as non-productive. Following IMGT convention, CDR3 was defined as the stretch from the second conserved V-encoded cysteine to the conserved J-encoded phenylalanine. The earlier analysis of 587 of the donors excluded sequences that lacked an unambiguous match to a single V gene segment. An earlier analysis of approximately 590 of the donors classified V segments as functional when productive rearrangements were above 56.7% and as segregating when the standard deviation between donors was above 5%. A statistical classification framework was built for diagnosing cytomegalovirus status from the catalog of TCR beta chain sequences. A later analysis assigned V and J genes by comparing TCR nucleotide sequences with IMGT/GENE-DB human TR gene sequences. Using the TCRdist pipeline, a later analysis assigned CDR3 sequences along with most-parsimonious VDJ recombination scenarios. In a later analysis, each TCR beta chain was defined by its CDR3 amino acid sequence together with its V-gene family, and reads without a unique V-gene family were excluded. As a way to deal with suspected cross-contamination and a sequencing artifact, a later analysis dropped 500 to 700 nucleotide sequences that were highly shared and had low generation probability. In a later analysis, a clonal expansion index was calculated for each public chain from normalized within-repertoire ranks of inferred template counts. In a later analysis, generation probabilities were computed using a VDJ recombination model fitted to out-of-frame rearrangements, and the results were checked against IGoR. A later analysis scored TCR-TCR, TCR-HLA and TCR-CMV co-occurrence with hypergeometric tests, applying a repertoire-size bias correction to TCR pairs. In a later analysis, false discovery rates were estimated by permuting HLA or CMV assignments 20 times. In a later analysis, co-occurring TCRs were grouped using DBSCAN, with TCRdist sequence similarity added in when clustering inside HLA-allele-positive subsets. For co-occurrence clustering, repertoires with fewer than 30,000 or more than 120,000 public chains were excluded, along with roughly five repertoires with anomalous nucleotide sharing. TCRdb re-hosts the immuneACCESS table, in-frame sequences only. Its copies lack some clones; in the studies checked, an unresolved V gene accounts for under half of them, and the cause for the rest is not known. V, J and clone size are taken as reported in that table, and D and trimming were inferred from the DNA itself. This sample lists about 150,000 clones; 75% to 85% were detected once. Of the sample, roughly 4% falls within the top ten clones.

The cohort comprised more than 550 healthy bone marrow donors. Cohort members were all nominally healthy when sampled, although unrecorded immune exposures were likely present. Of the 700 or so cohort members, around 290 had a positive CMV serostatus and approximately 400 had a negative one, while no CMV serostatus was recorded for the donor. Every donor gave a peripheral blood sample, and the peripheral blood mononuclear cells from that sample were used for TCR beta sequencing. Genomic DNA extraction from the blood cell samples was performed with the Qiagen DNeasy Blood Extraction Kit. Results the study describes overall, beyond this receptor: In an earlier analysis of around 600 of the donors, most TCR beta V segments appeared in productive rearrangements about 87% or about 30% of the time, broadly matching IMGT annotations. Assigning TCR associations to individual alleles was difficult when HLA alleles, especially DR and DQ, strongly co-occurred. Most TCR sequences were seen in very few donors, while some public TCRs were found in many individuals. Compared with the roughly 670-donor mean, donors in an Asian-associated ancestry cluster had fewer N-insertions in productive TCRs, according to a later genetic analysis. Correlated functional status among segregating V segments might be attributable to linkage disequilibrium, but an unknown experimental factor could not be ruled out. This cohort had only TCR beta chains sequenced, and the lack of alpha or paired-chain data limited which features could be detected. Compared with equally common non-associated chains, HLA-associated TCR beta chains in a later analysis were more clonally expanded and had lower generation probabilities. CMV serostatus was the only immune exposure information available for the cohort. Cytomegalovirus status was reported to be diagnosed by the classifier with high specificity and sensitivity in both the original and validation cohorts. Because some donors lacked HLA typing at each locus, the association tests relied only on the typed subset. Because counts were too low, approximately 15 rarely observed V segments, including chromosome 9 orphons, were excluded from the earlier analysis of roughly 580 of the donors. Presence/absence analyses assumed roughly uniform sequencing depth across donors, an assumption that may not hold. A further reported finding was that TCR beta sequences accurately predicted the HLA-A and HLA-B alleles for most subjects in the first cohort. In a later analysis, several top co-occurrence clusters were reported to appear linked to parvovirus B19, influenza, CMV and Epstein-Barr virus. A few of the identified cytomegalovirus-associated TCR beta chains were confirmed in vitro to be specific for cytomegalovirus antigens. An association between a missense DCLRE1C variant and V-gene and J-gene trimming of TCR beta chains was found in a later genetic analysis and replicated in an independent cohort. The study gave a list of about 170 TCR beta chains associated with cytomegalovirus. A later analysis associated 16,951 TCR beta sequences with specific HLA alleles at a false discovery rate of 0.05. The authors suggested that the approach could potentially be extended to other disease states and immunological phenotypes. A cluster of highly shared sequence variants was judged likely to be a technical artifact of the sequencing pipeline. A later analysis found that most CMV-associated TCR beta chains appeared HLA-restricted, with HLA associations seemingly driven largely by CMV exposure. In a later analysis, TCR association rates were found to vary across HLA loci, with the most associated TCRs seen for DRB1 alleles and the fewest for HLA-C alleles.

The material sequenced was PBMCs. The sequence came from a human donor in good health.

This receptor has the CDR3 CASSVRQSSYEQYF. Read as DNA, the sequence is TGTGCCAGCAGCGTACGACAGAGCTCCTACGAGCAGTACTTC. The sequence joins TRBV5-6 to TRBJ2-7; the D gene is possibly TRBD1, with 5 bases matching. At the junction V is shortened by 4 bases and J by 0 bases, with 11 bases in between. Via the germline V gene, CDR1 is SGHDT and CDR2 YYEEEE. Inclusive of the bounding cysteine and phenylalanine, the CDR3 is 14 residues long. Here the CDR3 DNA is all that survives: 42 bases in frame from base 1.